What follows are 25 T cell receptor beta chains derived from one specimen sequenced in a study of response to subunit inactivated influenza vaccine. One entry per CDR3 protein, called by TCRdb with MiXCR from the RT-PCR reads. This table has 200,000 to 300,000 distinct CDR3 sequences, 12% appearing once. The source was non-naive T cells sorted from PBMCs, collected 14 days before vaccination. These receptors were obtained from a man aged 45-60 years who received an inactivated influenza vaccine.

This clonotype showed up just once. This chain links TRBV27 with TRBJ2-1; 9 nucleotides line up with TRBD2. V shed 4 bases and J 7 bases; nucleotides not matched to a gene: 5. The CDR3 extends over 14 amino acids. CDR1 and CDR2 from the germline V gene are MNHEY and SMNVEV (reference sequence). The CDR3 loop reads CASSSVAGENEQFF. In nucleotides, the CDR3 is TGTGCCAGCAGTTCAGTAGCGGGGGAAAATGAGCAGTTCTTC.

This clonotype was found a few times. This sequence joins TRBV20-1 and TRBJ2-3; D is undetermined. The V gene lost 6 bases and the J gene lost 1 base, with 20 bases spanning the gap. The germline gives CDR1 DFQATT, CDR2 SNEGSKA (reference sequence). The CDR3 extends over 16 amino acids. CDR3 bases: TGCAGTGCCCCGCCGAGCGATAAGTGGCGCACAGATACGCAGTATTTT. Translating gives CSAPPSDKWRTDTQYF.

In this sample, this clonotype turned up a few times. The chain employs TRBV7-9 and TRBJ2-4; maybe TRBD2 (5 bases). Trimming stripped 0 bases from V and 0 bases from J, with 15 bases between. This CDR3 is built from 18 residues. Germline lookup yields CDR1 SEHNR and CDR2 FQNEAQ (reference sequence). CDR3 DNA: TGTGCCAGCAGCTTAGCGTGGCGGGCACCTGAAGCCAAAAACATTCAGTACTTC. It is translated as CASSLAWRAPEAKNIQYF.

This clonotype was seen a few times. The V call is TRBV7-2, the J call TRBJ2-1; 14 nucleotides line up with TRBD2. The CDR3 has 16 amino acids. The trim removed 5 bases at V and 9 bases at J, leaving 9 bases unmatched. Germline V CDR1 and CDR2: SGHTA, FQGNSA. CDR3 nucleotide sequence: TGTGCCAGCAGCCTACAGGGACTAGCGGGAGTCAGTGAGCAGTTCTTC. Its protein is CASSLQGLAGVSEQFF.

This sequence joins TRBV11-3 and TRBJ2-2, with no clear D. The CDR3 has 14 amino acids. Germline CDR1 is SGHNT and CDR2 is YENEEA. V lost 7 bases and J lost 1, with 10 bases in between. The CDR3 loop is CASTKGENTGELFF. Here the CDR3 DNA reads TGTGCCAGCACCAAGGGCGAGAACACCGGGGAGCTGTTTTTT.

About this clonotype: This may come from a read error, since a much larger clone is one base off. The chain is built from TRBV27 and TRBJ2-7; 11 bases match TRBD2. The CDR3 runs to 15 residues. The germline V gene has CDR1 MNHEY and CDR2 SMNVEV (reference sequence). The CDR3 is CPSSFVSGRGYEQYF. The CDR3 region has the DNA TGTCCCAGCAGTTTCGTTAGCGGGAGGGGCTACGAGCAGTACTTC.

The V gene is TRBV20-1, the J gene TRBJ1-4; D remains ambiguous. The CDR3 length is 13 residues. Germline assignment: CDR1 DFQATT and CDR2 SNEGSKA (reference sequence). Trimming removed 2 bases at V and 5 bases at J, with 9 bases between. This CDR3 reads CSARRKYNEKLFF. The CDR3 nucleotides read TGCAGTGCTAGACGAAAGTACAATGAAAAACTGTTTTTT.

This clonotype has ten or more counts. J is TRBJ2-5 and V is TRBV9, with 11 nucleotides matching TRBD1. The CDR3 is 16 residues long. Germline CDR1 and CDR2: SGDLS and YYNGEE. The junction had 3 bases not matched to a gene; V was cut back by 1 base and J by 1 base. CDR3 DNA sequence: TGTGCCAGCAGCGTACAGGGGACAGGGGGCCAAGAGACCCAGTACTTC. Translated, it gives CASSVQGTGGQETQYF. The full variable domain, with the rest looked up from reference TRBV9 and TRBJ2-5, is DSGVTQTPKHLITATGQRVTLRCSPRSGDLSVYWYQQSLDQGLQFLIQYYNGEERAKGNILERFSAQQFPDLHSELNLSSLELGDSALYFCASSVQGTGGQETQYFGPGTRLLVL.

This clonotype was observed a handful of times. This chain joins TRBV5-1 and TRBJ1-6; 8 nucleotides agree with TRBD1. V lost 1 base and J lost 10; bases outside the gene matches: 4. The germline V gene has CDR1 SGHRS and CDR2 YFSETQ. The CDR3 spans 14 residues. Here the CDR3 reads CASSLKDRESPLHF. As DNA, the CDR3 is TGCGCCAGCAGCTTGAAGGACAGGGAATCACCCCTCCACTTT.

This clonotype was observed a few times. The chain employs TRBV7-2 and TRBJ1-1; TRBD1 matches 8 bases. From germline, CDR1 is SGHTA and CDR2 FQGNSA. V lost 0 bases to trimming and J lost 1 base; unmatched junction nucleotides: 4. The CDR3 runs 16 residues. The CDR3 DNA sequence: TGTGCCAGCAGCTTAGCGGGGACAGGAGGGAACACTGAAGCTTTCTTT. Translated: CASSLAGTGGNTEAFF.

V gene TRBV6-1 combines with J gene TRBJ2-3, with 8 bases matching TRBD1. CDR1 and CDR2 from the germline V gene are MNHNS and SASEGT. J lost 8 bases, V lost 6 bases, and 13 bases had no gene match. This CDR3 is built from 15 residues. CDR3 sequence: CASRPDRGVRVTQYF. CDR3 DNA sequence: TGTGCCAGCAGGCCAGACAGGGGTGTCCGTGTTACGCAGTATTTT.

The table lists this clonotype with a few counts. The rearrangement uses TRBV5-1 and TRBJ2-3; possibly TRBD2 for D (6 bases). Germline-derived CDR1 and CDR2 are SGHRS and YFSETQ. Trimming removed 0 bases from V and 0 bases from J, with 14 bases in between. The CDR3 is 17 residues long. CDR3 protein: CASSLAPSASSTDTQYF. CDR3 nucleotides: TGCGCCAGCAGCTTGGCCCCTAGCGCTTCTAGCACAGATACGCAGTATTTT.

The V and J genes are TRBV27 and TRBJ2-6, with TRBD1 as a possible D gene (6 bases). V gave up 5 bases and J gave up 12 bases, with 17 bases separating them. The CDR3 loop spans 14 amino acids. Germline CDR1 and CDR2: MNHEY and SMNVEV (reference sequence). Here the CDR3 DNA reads TGTGCCAGCAGTCCAGCAGGACAGTTCATCGTCCTGACTTTC. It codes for CASSPAGQFIVLTF.

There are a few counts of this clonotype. The CDR3: CSAREVDNSPLHF. In nucleotides, the CDR3 is TGCAGTGCTAGAGAGGTTGATAATTCACCCCTCCACTTT. The chain combines TRBV20-1 with TRBJ1-6; D gene uncertain. This CDR3 comprises 13 residues. V was cut by 0 bases and J by 5 bases, with 5 bases left in between. Germline CDR1 is DFQATT and CDR2 is SNEGSKA (reference sequence).

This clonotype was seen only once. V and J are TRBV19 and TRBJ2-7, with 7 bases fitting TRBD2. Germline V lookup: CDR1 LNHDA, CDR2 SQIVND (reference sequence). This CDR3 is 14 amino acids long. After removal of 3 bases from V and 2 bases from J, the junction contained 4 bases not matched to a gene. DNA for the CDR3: TGTGCCAGTAGTATCGACAGCGGGACCTACGAGCAGTACTTC. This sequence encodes CASSIDSGTYEQYF.

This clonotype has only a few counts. DNA for the CDR3: TGTGCCAGCAGCTTACGGGGGTTCCTAACCTACAATGAGCAGTTCTTC. Translating it yields CASSLRGFLTYNEQFF. V and J are TRBV7-8 and TRBJ2-1; TRBD2 is a possible D gene (6 bases). V was clipped by 2 bases and J by 2 bases, with 13 bases between them. Germline V gene data show CDR1 as SGHVS and CDR2 as FQNEAQ. This CDR3 spans 16 amino acids. Variable domain in full (rest from reference TRBV7-8 and TRBJ2-1): GAGVSQSPRYKVAKRGQDVALRCDPISGHVSLFWYQQALGQGPEFLTYFQNEAQLDKSGLPSDRFFAERPEGSVSTLKIQRTQQEDSAVYLCASSLRGFLTYNEQFFGPGTRLTVL.

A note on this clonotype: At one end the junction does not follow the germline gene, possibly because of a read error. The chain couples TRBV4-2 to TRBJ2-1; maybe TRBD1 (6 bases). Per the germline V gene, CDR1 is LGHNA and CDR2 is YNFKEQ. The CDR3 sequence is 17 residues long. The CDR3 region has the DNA TGTGCCAGCAGCCAGGGTCGTCCAGGGGTATCCTACAGTGAGCAGTTCTTC. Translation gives CASSQGRPGVSYSEQFF.

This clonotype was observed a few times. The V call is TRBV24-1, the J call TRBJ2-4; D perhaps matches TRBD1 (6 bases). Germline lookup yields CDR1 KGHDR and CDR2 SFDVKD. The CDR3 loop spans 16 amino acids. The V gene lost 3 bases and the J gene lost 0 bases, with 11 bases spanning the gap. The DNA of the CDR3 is TGTGCCACCAGTGATGGGACACCGCAAGCCAAAAACATTCAGTACTTC. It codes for CATSDGTPQAKNIQYF.

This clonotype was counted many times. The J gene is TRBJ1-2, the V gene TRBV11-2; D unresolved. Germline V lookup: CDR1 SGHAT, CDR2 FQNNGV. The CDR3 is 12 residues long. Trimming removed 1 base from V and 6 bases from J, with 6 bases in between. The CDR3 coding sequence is TGTGCCAGCAGCTTAGGCAGAGATGGCTACACCTTC. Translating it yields CASSLGRDGYTF. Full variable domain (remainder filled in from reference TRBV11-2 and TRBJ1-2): EAGVAQSPRYKIIEKRQSVAFWCNPISGHATLYWYQQILGQGPKLLIQFQNNGVVDDSQLPKDRFSAERLKGVDSTLKIQPAKLEDSAVYLCASSLGRDGYTFGSGTRLTVV.

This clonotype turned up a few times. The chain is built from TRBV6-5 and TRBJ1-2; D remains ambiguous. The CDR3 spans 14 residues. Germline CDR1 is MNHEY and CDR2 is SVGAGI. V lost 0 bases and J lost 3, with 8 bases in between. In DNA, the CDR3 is TGTGCCAGCAGTTACTCGGTACGACACTATGGCTACACCTTC. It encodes CASSYSVRHYGYTF.

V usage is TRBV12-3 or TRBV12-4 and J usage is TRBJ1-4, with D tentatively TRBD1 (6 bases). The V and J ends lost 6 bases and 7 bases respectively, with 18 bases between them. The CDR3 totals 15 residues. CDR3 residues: CASSRRTEWGEKLFF. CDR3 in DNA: TGTGCCAGCAGCCGTAGGACAGAGTGGGGTGAAAAACTGTTTTTT.

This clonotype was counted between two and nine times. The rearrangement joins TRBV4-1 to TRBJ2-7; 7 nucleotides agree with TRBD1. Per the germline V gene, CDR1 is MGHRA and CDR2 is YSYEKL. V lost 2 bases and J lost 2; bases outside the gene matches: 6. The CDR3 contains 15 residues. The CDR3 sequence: CASSQLRDSTYEQYF. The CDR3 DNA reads TGCGCCAGCAGCCAACTCCGGGACAGCACCTACGAGCAGTACTTC.

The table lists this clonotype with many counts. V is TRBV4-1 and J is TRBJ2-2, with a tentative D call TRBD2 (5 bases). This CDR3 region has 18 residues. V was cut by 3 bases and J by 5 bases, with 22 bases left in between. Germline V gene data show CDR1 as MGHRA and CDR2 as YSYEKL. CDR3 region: CASSHSSLPSRRTGELFF. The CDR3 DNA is TGCGCCAGCAGCCATAGCAGCCTCCCTTCGAGGAGGACCGGGGAGCTGTTTTTT.

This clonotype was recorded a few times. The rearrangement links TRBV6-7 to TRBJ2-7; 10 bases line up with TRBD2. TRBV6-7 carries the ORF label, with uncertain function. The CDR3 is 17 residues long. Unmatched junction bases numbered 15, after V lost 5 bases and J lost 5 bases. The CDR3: CASSEKTGLAVGDEQYF. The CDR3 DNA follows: TGTGCCAGCAGTGAAAAGACTGGACTAGCGGTAGGGGACGAGCAGTACTTC.

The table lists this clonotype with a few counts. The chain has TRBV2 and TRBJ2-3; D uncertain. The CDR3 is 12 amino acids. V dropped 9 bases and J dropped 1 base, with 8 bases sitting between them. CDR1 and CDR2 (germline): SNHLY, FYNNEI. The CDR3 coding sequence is TGTGCCAGAAGCAGAGGCACAGATACGCAGTATTTT. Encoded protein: CARSRGTDTQYF.